The present TCR beta chain was sequenced within a study of blood T cell repertoires in COVID-19. Germline V gene lookup returns CDR1 SNHLY and CDR2 FYNNEI. This CDR3 comprises 13 residues. V lost 10 bases to trimming and J lost 5 bases, with 17 bases between them. TCRdb's copy holds only in-frame clones and misses some; the assay was immunoSEQ multiplex PCR. The table lists about 300,000 clones, around 92% of them singletons. The chain links TRBV2 to TRBJ1-1; D might be TRBD1 (5 bases). Specimen: peripheral blood. The clonotype was recovered from a woman in her 30s with COVID-19, enrolled during active disease. The CDR3: CATTDTGLTEAFF. The CDR3 nucleotides read TGTGCCACCACGGACACGGGCTTGACTGAAGCTTTCTTT.